Sequencing of this T cell receptor (beta chain) was carried out in a study of cytomegalovirus exposure and HLA in healthy donors. PCR involved 60 Vbeta and 13 Jbeta primers. Generated by immunoSEQ multiplex PCR, the TCRdb table keeps only in-frame clones and is missing some. This table has some 150,000 clones, about 80% appearing once. Sample: PBMCs. The TCR comes from a woman aged 45 to 65 in good health and CMV-seronegative.

The CDR3 nucleotides are TGTGCCAGCAGCGTAGGTGGGACTAGCGGCTACGAGCAGTACTTC. Protein sequence: CASSVGGTSGYEQYF. The chain combines TRBV9 with TRBJ2-7; 11 positions agree with TRBD2. V lost 0 bases, J lost 3 bases, and 2 bases stayed unmatched. Germline-derived CDR1 and CDR2 are SGDLS and YYNGEE. This CDR3 region has 15 residues.